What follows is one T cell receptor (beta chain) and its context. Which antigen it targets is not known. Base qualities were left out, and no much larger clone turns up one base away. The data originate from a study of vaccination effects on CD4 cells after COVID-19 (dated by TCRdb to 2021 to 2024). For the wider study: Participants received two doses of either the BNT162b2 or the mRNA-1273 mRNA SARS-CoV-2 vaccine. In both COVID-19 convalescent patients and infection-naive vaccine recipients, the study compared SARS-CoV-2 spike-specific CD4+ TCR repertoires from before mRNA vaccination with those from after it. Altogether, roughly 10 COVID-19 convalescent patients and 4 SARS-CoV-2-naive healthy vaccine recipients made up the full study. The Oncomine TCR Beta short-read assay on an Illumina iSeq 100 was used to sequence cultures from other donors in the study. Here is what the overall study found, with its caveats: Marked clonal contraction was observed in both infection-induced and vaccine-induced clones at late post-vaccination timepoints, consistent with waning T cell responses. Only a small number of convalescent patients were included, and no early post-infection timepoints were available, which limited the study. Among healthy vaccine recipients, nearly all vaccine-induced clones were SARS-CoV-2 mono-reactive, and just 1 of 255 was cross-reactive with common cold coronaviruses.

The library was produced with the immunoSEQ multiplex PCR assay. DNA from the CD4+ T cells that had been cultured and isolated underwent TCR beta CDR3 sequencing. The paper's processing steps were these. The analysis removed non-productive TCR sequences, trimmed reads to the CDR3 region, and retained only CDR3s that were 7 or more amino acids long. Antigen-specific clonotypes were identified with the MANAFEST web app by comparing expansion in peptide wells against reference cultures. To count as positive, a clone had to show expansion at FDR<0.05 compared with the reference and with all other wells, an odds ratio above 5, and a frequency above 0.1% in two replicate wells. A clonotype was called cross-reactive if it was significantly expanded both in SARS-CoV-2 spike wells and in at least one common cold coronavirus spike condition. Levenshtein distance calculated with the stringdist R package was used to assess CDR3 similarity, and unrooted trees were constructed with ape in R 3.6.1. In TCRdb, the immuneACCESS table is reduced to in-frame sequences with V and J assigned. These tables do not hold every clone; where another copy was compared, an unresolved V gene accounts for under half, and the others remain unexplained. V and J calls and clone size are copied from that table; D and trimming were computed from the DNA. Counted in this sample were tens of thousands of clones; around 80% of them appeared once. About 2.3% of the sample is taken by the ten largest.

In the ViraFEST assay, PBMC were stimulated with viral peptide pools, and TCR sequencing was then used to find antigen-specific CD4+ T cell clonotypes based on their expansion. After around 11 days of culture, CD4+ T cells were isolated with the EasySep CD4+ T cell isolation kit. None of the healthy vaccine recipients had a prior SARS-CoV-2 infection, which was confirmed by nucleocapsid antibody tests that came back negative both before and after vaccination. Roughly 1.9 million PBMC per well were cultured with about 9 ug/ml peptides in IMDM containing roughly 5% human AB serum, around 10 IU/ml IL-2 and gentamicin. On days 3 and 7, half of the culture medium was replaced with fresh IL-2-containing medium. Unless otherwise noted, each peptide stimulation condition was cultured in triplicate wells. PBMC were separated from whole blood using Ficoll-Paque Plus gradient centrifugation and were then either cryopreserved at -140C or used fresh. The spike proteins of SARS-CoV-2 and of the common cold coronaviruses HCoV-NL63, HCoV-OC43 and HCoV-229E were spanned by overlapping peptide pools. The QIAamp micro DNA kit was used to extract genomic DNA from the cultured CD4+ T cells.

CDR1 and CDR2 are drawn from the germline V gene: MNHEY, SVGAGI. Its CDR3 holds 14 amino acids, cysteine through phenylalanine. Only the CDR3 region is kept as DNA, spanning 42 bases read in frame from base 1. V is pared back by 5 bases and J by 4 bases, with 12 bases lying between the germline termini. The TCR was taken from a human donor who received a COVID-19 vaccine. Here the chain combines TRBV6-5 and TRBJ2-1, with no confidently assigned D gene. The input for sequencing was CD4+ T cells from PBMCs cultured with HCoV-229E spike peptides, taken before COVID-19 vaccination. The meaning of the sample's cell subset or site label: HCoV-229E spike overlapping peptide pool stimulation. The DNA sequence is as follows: TGTGCCAGCAGTCCCCAAGCAGCTTACAATGAGCAGTTCTTC. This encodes CASSPQAAYNEQFF.